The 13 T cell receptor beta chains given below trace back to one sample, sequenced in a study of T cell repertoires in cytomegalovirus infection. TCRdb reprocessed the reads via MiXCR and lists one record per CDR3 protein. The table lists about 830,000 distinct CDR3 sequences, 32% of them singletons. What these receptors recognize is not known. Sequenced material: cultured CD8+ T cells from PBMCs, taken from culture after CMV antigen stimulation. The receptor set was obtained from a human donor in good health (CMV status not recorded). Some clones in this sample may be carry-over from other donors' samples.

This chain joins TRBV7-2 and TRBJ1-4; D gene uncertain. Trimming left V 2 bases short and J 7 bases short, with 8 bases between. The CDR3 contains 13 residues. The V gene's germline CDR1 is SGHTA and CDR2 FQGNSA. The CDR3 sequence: CASSLSRAEKLFF. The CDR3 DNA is TGTGCCAGCAGCTTAAGCCGAGCTGAAAAACTGTTTTTT. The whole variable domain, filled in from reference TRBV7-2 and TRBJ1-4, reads GAGVSQSPSNKVTEKGKDVELRCDPISGHTALYWYRQSLGQGLEFLIYFQGNSAPDKSGLPSDRFSAERTGGSVSTLTIQRTQQEDSAVYLCASSLSRAEKLFFGSGTQLSVL.

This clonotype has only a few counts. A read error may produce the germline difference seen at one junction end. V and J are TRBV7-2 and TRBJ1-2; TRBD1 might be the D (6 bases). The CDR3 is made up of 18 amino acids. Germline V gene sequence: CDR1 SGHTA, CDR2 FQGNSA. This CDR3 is CASRLGGSRLSNYGGYTF. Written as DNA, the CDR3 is TGTGCCAGCAGGTTAGGGGGATCAAGACTGAGTAACTATGGTGGCTACACCTTC.

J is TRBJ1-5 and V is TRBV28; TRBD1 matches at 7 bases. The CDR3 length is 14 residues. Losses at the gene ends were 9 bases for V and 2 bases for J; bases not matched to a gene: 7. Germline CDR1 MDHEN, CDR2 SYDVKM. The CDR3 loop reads CASTEGAGNQPQHF. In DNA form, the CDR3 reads TGTGCCAGTACTGAGGGGGCTGGCAATCAGCCCCAGCATTTT.

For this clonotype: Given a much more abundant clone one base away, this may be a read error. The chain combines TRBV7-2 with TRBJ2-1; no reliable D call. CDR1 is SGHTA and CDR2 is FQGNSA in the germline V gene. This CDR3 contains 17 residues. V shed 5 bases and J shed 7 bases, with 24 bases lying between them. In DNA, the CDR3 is TGTGCCAGCAGCACCTCCGGAGAGATCTACAAGTGGAATGAGCAGTTCTTC. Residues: CASSTSGEIYKWNEQFF.

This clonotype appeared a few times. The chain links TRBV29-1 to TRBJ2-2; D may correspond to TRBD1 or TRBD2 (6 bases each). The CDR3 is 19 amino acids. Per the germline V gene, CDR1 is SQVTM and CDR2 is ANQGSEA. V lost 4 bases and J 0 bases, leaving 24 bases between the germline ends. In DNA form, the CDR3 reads TGCAGCGTTGCCCCACTGGGGGCAAGGACTACCGCGAACACCGGGGAGCTGTTTTTT. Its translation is CSVAPLGARTTANTGELFF.

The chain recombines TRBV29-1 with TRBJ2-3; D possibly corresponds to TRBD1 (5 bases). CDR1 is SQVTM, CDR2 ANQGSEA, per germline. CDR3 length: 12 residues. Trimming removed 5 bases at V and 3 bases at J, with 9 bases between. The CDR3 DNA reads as TGCAGCGTTCGGACATCAACAGATACGCAGTATTTT. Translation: CSVRTSTDTQYF.

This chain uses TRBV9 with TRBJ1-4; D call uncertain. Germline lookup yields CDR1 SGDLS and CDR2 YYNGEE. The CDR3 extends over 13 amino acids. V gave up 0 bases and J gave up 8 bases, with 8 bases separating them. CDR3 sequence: CASSVGGGEKLFF. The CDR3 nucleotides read TGTGCCAGCAGCGTAGGAGGCGGCGAAAAACTGTTTTTT.

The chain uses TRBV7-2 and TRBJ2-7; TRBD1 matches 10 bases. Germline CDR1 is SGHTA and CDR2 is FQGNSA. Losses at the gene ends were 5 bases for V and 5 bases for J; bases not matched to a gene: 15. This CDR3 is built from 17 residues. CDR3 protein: CASSVTFWDRGNNEQYF. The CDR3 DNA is TGTGCCAGCAGCGTTACGTTTTGGGACAGGGGAAACAACGAGCAGTACTTC.

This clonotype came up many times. The CDR3 sequence is CATLQDPNYGYTF. The CDR3 coding sequence is TGTGCCACTCTACAGGATCCCAACTATGGCTACACCTTC. The chain recombines TRBV10-3 with TRBJ1-2; a weak D match, TRBD1 (5 bases). Trimming pared 10 bases from V and 2 bases from J, leaving 14 bases between. The V gene's germline CDR1 is ENHRY and CDR2 SYGVKD. CDR3 length equals 13 residues.

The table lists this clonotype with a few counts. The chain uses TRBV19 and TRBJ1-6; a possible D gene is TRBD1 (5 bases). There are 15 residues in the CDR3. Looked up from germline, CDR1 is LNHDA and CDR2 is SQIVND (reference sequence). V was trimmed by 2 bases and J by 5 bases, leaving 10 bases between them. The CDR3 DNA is TGTGCCAGTAGTATACGGCTAGGGGATAATTCACCCCTCCACTTT. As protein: CASSIRLGDNSPLHF.

The CDR3, as DNA: TGTGCCAGTGACGAGTCGGGACAGCCCTACGAGCAGTACTTC. Translating it yields CASDESGQPYEQYF. The rearrangement links TRBV7-9 to TRBJ2-7; 7 bases map to TRBD1. This CDR3 is built from 14 residues. The V segment lost 9 bases and the J segment 2 bases; nucleotides outside the gene matches: 10. Germline values: CDR1 SEHNR, CDR2 FQNEAQ (reference sequence).

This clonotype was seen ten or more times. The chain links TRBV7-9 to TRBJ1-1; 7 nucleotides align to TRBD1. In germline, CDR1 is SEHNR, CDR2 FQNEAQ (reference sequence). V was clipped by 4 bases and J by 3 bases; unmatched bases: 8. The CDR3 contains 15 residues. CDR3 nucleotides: TGTGCCAGCAGCTCCCGACAGGGAGGGGACACTGAAGCTTTCTTT. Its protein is CASSSRQGGDTEAFF.

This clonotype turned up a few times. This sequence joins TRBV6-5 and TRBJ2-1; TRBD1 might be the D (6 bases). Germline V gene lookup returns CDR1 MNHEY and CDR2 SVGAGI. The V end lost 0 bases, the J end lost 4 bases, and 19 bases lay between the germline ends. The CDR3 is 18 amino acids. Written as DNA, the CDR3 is TGTGCCAGCAGTTACTCGGGGGCGGACCCCGCGCGGTACAATGAGCAGTTCTTC. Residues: CASSYSGADPARYNEQFF.